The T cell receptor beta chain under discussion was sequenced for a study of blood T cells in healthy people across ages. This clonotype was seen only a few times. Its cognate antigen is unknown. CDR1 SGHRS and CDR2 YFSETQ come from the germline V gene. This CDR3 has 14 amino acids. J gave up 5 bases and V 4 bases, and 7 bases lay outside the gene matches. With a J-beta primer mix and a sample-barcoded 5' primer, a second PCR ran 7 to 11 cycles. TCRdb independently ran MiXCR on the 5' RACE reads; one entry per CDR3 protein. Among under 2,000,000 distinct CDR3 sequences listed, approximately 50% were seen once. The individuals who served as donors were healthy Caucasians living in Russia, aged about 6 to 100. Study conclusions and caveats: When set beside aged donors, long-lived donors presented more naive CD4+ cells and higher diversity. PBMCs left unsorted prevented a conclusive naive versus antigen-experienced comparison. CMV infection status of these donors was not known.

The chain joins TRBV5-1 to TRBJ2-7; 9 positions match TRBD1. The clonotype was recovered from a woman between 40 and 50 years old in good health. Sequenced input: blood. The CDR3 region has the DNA TGCGCCAGCAGCGTAGGGGACAGGGCCCACGAGCAGTACTTC. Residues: CASSVGDRAHEQYF.